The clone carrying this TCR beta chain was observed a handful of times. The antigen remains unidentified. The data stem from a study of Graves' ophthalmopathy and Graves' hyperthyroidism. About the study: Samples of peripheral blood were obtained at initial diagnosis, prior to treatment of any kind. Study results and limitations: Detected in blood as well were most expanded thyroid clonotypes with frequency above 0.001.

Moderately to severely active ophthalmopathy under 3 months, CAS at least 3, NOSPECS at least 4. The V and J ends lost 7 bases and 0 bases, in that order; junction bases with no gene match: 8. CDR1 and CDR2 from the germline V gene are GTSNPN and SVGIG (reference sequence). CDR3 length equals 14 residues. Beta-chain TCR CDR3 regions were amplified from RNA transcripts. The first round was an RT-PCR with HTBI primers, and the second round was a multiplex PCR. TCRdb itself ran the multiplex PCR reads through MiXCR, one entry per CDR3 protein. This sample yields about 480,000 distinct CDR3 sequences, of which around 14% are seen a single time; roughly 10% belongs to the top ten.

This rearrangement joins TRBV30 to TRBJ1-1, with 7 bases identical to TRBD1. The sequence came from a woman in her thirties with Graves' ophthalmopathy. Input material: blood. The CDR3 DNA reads TGTGCCTATGACAGGGCTATCATGAACACTGAAGCTTTCTTT. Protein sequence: CAYDRAIMNTEAFF.